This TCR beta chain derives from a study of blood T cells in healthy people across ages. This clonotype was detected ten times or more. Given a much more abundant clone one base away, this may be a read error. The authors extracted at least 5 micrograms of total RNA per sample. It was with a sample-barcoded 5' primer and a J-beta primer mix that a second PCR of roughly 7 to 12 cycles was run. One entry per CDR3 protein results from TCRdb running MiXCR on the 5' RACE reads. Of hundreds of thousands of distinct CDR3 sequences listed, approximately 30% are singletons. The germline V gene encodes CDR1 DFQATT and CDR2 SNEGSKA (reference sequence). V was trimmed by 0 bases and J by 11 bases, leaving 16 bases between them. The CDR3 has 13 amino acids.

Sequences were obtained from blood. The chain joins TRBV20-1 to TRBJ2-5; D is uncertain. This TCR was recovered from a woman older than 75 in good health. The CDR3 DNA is TGCAGTGCTAGAGACAGCCTCCTCCATGAGCAGTACTTC. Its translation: CSARDSLLHEQYF.